Listed here is a single T cell receptor beta chain. Its antigen is not yet known. Base qualities are not recorded, but no much larger clone differs from it by a single base. These data belong to a study of T cell changes during pregnancy in multiple sclerosis (dated by TCRdb to between 2018 and 2020). Background for the entire study: The study examined how the T cell repertoire changed over the course of pregnancy in women with multiple sclerosis.

As encoded in the germline V gene, CDR1 is SGHTS while CDR2 is YDEGEE. The CDR3 measures 16 amino acids from cysteine to phenylalanine. CDR3 DNA is the only sequence kept; it has 48 bases, read in frame from the first base. V ends up 3 bases short and J 4 bases short, with an unmatched junction base count of 7. Library construction relied on the immunoSEQ multiplex PCR assay. The immuneACCESS repertoire file appears here via TCRdb, limited to in-frame rearrangements. These files lack a portion of the clones; in checked studies, under half of the deficit traces to unresolved V genes, and the cause of the others is not known. Counted in this sample were 60,000 to 70,000 clones; around 92% of them appeared once. The ten most abundant clones make up roughly 1.4% of the sample.

The chain couples TRBV5-8 to TRBJ2-2; TRBD2 lines up with 9 middle nucleotides. This clonotype was sampled from a female donor in good health, enrolled as a control in a pregnancy study. Sequenced here: peripheral blood, sampled after pregnancy. The DNA sequence is as follows: TGTGCCAGCAGCTCGTTAGCGGGGGCCCCCACCGGGGAGCTGTTTTTT. Its protein product is CASSSLAGAPTGELFF.